This TCR beta chain was found in a study of T cell responses to AZD1222 COVID-19 vaccine (dated by TCRdb to the early 2020s). For the wider study: AZD1222 recipients with second doses at about 4 weeks or about 12 weeks were pooled, because spike-specific TCR depth and breadth did not differ between schedules. Trial participants were enrolled into age subgroups of 18-55, 56-69 and 70-plus years, which contained 148, 28 and 57 TCR-sequenced participants, respectively. A total of 230 to 250 trial participants underwent TCR sequencing, of whom roughly 210 had received two doses of AZD1222 and approximately 26 had received two doses of the MenACWY control vaccine. The paper's findings and limits, for the study overall: Participants were mostly white British, with more females than males. The authors suggested clonal diversity may have been underestimated. In the small 56-69-year group, the increase in depth fell short of significance, most likely because of low power. Conclusions about previously exposed vaccinees were limited because only a handful of AZD1222 recipients were SARS-CoV-2 seropositive at baseline. A significant rise in spike-specific TCR breadth and depth was observed after two AZD1222 doses relative to day 0 and relative to MenACWY recipients. The vaccine-associated CD4 TCRs covered the entire spike protein, and the dominant responses fell in regions 160-218 and 743-854. Nearly half of unique spike-specific TCRs reportedly recognized epitopes outside regions mutated in the B.1.351 and B.1.1.7 variants. Because no day 14 peak-response samples were available, the repertoires could be characterized only after the peak T cell response.

What the time point label conveys for this sample: baseline before first vaccination. Vaccinee samples were obtained from the UK trials COV001 and COV002, which included a single-blind randomized controlled phase 2/3 trial of AZD1222 (ChAdOx1 nCoV-19) in healthy adults. For TCRbeta chain sequencing, PBMC samples were collected from trial participants at day 0 and at day 28 after the second dose. The CDR3 regions of human TCRbeta chains were analyzed by immunosequencing. The paper's data handling went like this. Repertoire TCRs were checked for matches against a reference library of SARS-CoV-2-specific TCRs that had been generated using the MIRA antigen-specificity platform. Breadth was defined as the fraction of unique TCRs that were SARS-CoV-2-associated, and depth was defined as the fraction of total T cells that were SARS-CoV-2-associated. Using the MIRA data, each spike-specific TCR was mapped to the spike region that the TCR reacts to and placed in a CD4 or CD8 class. Log10-transformed breadth and depth values were compared by one-way ANOVA with Sidak's multiple comparisons tests. Imported from immuneACCESS, the table was reduced by TCRdb to in-frame sequences with V and J called. These copies leave out some clones; in studies compared against another copy, an unresolved V gene accounts for under half, and the cause of the remainder is not known. V, J and clone size are taken as reported in that table, and D and trimming were inferred from the DNA itself. The sample contains some 200,000 clones, over 85% of them found a single time. The ten largest clones add up to about 3.9% of the sample.

Per the germline V gene (reference sequence), SEHNR is the CDR1 and FQNEAQ is the CDR2. Reading from cysteine to phenylalanine, the CDR3 counts 12 amino acids. Here the CDR3 DNA is all that survives: 36 bases in frame from base 1. V was cut back by 5 bases and J by 2 bases, leaving a gap of 6 bases between them. Of note for this clone: The target of this receptor is not known. Base qualities are not at hand, and no much larger clone is one base apart.

This specimen was peripheral blood, taken on day 0 of AZD1222 vaccination. The chain couples TRBV7-9 to TRBJ1-1; too little of a D gene remains to name it. The receptor was derived from an adult in good health. The DNA is TGTGCCAGCAGCACTGATAACACTGAAGCTTTCTTT. Translated, this gives CASSTDNTEAFF.